The 10 T cell receptor beta chains given below trace back to one sample, sequenced in a study of CD8 T cells in Susac syndrome. RNA, at roughly 0.45 to 1 ug, was reverse transcribed with random hexamers. From the immunoSEQ multiplex PCR reads, TCRdb called clonotypes with MiXCR, one entry per CDR3 protein. The sample holds some 190,000 distinct CDR3 sequences, around 96% seen once. The source material was CD4+ T cells from PBMCs. These receptors were obtained from a human donor in good health.

V gene TRBV1 combines with J gene TRBJ2-5; the D segment call TRBD1 is taken from the table without a DNA check. TRBV1 is listed as a pseudogene. This CDR3 is built from 15 residues. CDR3 in amino acids: CTSSPPAGEGETQYF. The CDR3 DNA reads as TGCACCAGCAGCCCACCAGCGGGAGAGGGGGAGACCCAGTACTTC.

This chain links TRBV30 with TRBJ2-7; TRBD1 aligns across 7 bases. The CDR3 runs to 14 residues. Germline V CDR1 and CDR2: GTSNPN, SVGIG (reference sequence). The V segment lost 0 bases and the J segment 3 bases; nucleotides outside the gene matches: 5. CDR3 sequence reads: CAWSVGDSLYEQYF. CDR3 sequence (DNA): TGTGCCTGGAGTGTCGGGGACAGCCTCTACGAGCAGTACTTC.

V and J are TRBV29-1 and TRBJ1-1, with D perhaps TRBD1 (6 bases). V was shortened by 4 bases and J by 3 bases, with 9 bases between the two germline ends. Germline V gene sequence: CDR1 SQVTM, CDR2 ANQGSEA. The CDR3 covers 12 residues. CDR3 region: CSVGKGDTEAFF. The DNA of the CDR3 is TGCAGCGTTGGGAAGGGGGACACTGAAGCTTTCTTT.

This chain links TRBV3-1 with TRBJ2-3; D may be TRBD2 (6 bases). V was cut by 2 bases and J by 5 bases, with 20 bases left in between. Germline lookup yields CDR1 LGHDT and CDR2 YNNKEL (reference sequence). The CDR3 loop spans 17 amino acids. The CDR3 sequence: CASSQYPWGGTQDTQYF. CDR3 nucleotide sequence: TGTGCCAGCAGCCAATACCCATGGGGCGGGACCCAAGATACGCAGTATTTT.

The chain employs TRBV12-3 or TRBV12-4 and TRBJ2-1, with 7 bases aligning to TRBD1. The CDR3 sequence is 14 residues long. The trim removed 3 bases at V and 13 bases at J, leaving 12 bases unmatched. The CDR3 loop reads CASSFTQTGNKQFF. The CDR3 coding sequence is TGTGCCAGCAGTTTCACACAGACAGGGAATAAACAGTTCTTC.

The chain links TRBV3-1 to TRBJ2-3; the D is unclear. Germline V gene data show CDR1 as LGHDT and CDR2 as YNNKEL (reference sequence). V lost 3 bases and J lost 4, with 8 bases in between. This CDR3 has 13 residues. For the CDR3, the DNA is TGTGCCAGCAGCCATGGATACGCAGATACGCAGTATTTT. Residues: CASSHGYADTQYF.

The rearrangement uses TRBV29-1 and TRBJ2-7, with 8 bases that match TRBD2. The germline V gene encodes CDR1 SQVTM and CDR2 ANQGSEA. The V and J ends lost 3 bases and 1 base, in that order; junction bases with no gene match: 8. This CDR3 contains 15 residues. The CDR3: CSVDGTGGPSYEQYF. The CDR3 bases are TGCAGCGTTGACGGGACGGGAGGGCCGTCCTACGAGCAGTACTTC.

A single count supports this clonotype. J is TRBJ2-6 and V is TRBV12-3 or TRBV12-4; no firm D call. CDR3 length: 13 residues. V dropped 7 bases and J dropped 6 bases, with 10 bases sitting between them. CDR3 DNA sequence: TGTGCCAGCACGGGTCTGGCGGCCAACGTCCTGACTTTC. The encoded protein is CASTGLAANVLTF.

The rearrangement uses TRBV20-1 and TRBJ2-5; 9 bases map to TRBD1. The CDR3 totals 16 residues. Germline-derived CDR1 and CDR2 are DFQATT and SNEGSKA (reference sequence). The V gene end was trimmed by 0 bases and the J gene end by 5 bases; junction bases not matched to a gene: 10. The CDR3 bases are TGCAGTGCTAGAGATTGGTCCGGGACAGGGTTTGAGACCCAGTACTTC. Protein sequence: CSARDWSGTGFETQYF.

In its sample, this clonotype was seen a few times. The gene calls are TRBV27 and TRBJ1-5, with D perhaps TRBD1 (6 bases). V was cut by 3 bases and J by 7 bases, with 10 bases left in between. CDR3 size: 13 residues. Germline V gives CDR1 MNHEY, CDR2 SMNVEV (reference sequence). DNA for the CDR3: TGTGCCAGCAGTTTTCAGGGGAACCAGCCCCAGCATTTT. Residues: CASSFQGNQPQHF.